The present T cell receptor (beta chain) was sequenced within a study of blood T cell repertoires in COVID-19. Looking at the study overall: Samples of COVID-19 (acute and convalescent) were obtained from the United States, Italy and Spain. Sample material is recorded as cDNA or gDNA derived from T cells, B-cell-depleted T cells, or PBMCs.

In the original analysis: Amplification with reference gene primers provided the estimates of nucleated cell counts. Assay: immunoSEQ multiplex PCR; the TCRdb copy retains only in-frame clones and omits some. The DNA was the basis for D and trimming; V, J and clone size are from that table. The sample contains over 150,000 clones, approximately 80% of which appear only once. Seattle patients were enrolled while actively infected and followed longitudinally. This CDR3 region has 15 residues. V was trimmed by 7 bases and J by 2 bases, leaving 17 bases between them. CDR1 is LGHDT, CDR2 YNNKEL, per germline (reference sequence).

Input material: peripheral blood. The TCR comes from a woman aged 55-69 years with COVID-19, enrolled during active disease. This chain connects TRBV3-1 (or the pseudogene TRBV3-2) to TRBJ1-2; unclear D gene. The CDR3 DNA is TGTGCCAGCACCGCAAACGGGGTTAAAAACTATGGCTACACCTTC. Protein product: CASTANGVKNYGYTF.